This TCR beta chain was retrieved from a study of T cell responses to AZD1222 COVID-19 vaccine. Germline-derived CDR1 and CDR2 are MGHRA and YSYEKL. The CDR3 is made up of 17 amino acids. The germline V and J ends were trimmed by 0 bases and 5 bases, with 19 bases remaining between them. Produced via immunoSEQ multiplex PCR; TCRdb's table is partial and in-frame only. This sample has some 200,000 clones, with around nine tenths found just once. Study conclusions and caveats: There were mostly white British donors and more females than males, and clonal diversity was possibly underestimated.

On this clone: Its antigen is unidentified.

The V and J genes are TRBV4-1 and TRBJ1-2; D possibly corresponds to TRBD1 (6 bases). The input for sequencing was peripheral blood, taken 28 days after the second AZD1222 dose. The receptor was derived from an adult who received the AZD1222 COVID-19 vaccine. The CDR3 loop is CASSQEGAAGGRYGYTF. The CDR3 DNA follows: TGCGCCAGCAGCCAAGAGGGGGCGGCGGGGGGTCGGTATGGCTACACCTTC.